Listed here are 12 T cell receptor beta chains from one sample, sequenced in a study of blood T cell repertoires in COVID-19. Here immunoSEQ multiplex PCR was the method, and the copy in TCRdb shows in-frame clones only, minus some. The sample has fewer than 150,000 clones, around 85% seen once. Specimen: peripheral blood. The receptors derive from a woman aged 60 to 75 with COVID-19, enrolled during active disease.

The chain joins TRBV2 to TRBJ2-2; 8 bases map to TRBD1. The V gene's germline CDR1 is SNHLY and CDR2 FYNNEI. The trim removed 7 bases at V and 5 bases at J, leaving 6 bases unmatched. This CDR3 contains 14 residues. The CDR3 coding sequence is TGTGCCAGCAAGACAGGGGCTCGGACCGGGGAGCTGTTTTTT. It specifies CASKTGARTGELFF.

The chain links TRBV19 to TRBJ1-5, with TRBD1 matching 8 bases. This CDR3 has 14 residues. The germline CDR1 and CDR2 sequences are LNHDA and SQIVND (reference sequence). After removal of 7 bases from V and 6 bases from J, the junction contained 8 bases not matched to a gene. The CDR3 bases are TGTGCCAGTAATCCCAGGGGGCTCGGTCAGCCCCAGCATTTT. Protein: CASNPRGLGQPQHF.

The CDR3 sequence: CASSQGRVDNEKLFF. The DNA for the CDR3 is TGTGCCAGCAGCCAAGGACGGGTCGATAATGAAAAACTGTTTTTT. The chain recombines TRBV4-2 with TRBJ1-4; D gene uncertain. Trimming pared 1 base from V and 4 bases from J, leaving 10 bases between. In germline, CDR1 is LGHNA, CDR2 YNFKEQ. This CDR3 contains 15 residues.

The chain couples TRBV4-1 to TRBJ2-7, with D possibly being TRBD2 (6 bases). The CDR3 sequence is 16 residues long. V was pared by 4 bases and J by 2 bases, with 18 bases between. CDR1 MGHRA and CDR2 YSYEKL come from the germline V gene. The chain's CDR3 is CASSPLKGLRPYEQYF. CDR3 nucleotides: TGCGCCAGCAGCCCTCTAAAGGGACTCCGGCCCTACGAGCAGTACTTC.

The V call is TRBV9, the J call TRBJ2-2; TRBD2 agrees at 8 bases. V was pared by 2 bases and J by 4 bases, with 13 bases of the junction left unmatched. The CDR3 consists of 18 residues. The V gene's germline CDR1 is SGDLS and CDR2 YYNGEE. The CDR3 loop is CASSVTDSGVVGTGELFF. CDR3 DNA: TGTGCCAGCAGCGTTACCGATAGCGGGGTGGTCGGCACCGGGGAGCTGTTTTTT.

The chain employs TRBV6-2 or TRBV6-3 and TRBJ1-4, with TRBD1 matching 8 bases. V gave up 4 bases and J gave up 6 bases; unmatched junction bases: 7. The germline gives CDR1 MNHEY, CDR2 SVGEGT. The CDR3 totals 15 residues. This CDR3 is CASSSPTGVDEKLFF. CDR3 in DNA: TGTGCCAGCAGTTCCCCGACAGGGGTCGATGAAAAACTGTTTTTT.

The rearrangement uses TRBV19 and TRBJ1-1; D is undetermined. Looked up from germline, CDR1 is LNHDA and CDR2 is SQIVND (reference sequence). The CDR3 extends over 13 amino acids. Trimming took off 5 bases at V and 1 base at J, with 8 bases between the two ends. The CDR3 DNA is TGTGCCAGTAGTCCAGACAAGAACACTGAAGCTTTCTTT. Its translation is CASSPDKNTEAFF.

The V gene is TRBV2, the J gene TRBJ1-5, with D hard to call. Germline assignment: CDR1 SNHLY and CDR2 FYNNEI. V lost 7 bases and J 6 bases, leaving 13 bases between the germline ends. This CDR3 spans 13 amino acids. Here the CDR3 reads CASIYGEGQPQHF. CDR3 sequence (DNA): TGTGCCAGCATATACGGGGAGGGTCAGCCCCAGCATTTT.

V gene TRBV5-1 combines with J gene TRBJ2-2, with D possibly TRBD2 on 6 matching bases. The V and J ends lost 2 bases and 0 bases respectively, with 11 bases between them. Germline lookup yields CDR1 SGHRS and CDR2 YFSETQ. There are 16 residues in the CDR3. In nucleotides, the CDR3 is TGCGCCAGCAGCTTCGTCGGGGGAGCGAACACCGGGGAGCTGTTTTTT. It translates to CASSFVGGANTGELFF.

This chain connects TRBV18 to TRBJ1-2; 7 bases agree with TRBD1. Trimming at V came to 2 bases and at J to 0 bases, leaving 3 bases not matched to a gene. CDR3 length equals 15 residues. Germline loops: CDR1 KGHSH, CDR2 LQKENI. CDR3 coding DNA: TGTGCCAGCTCACCAGGGACAGAGGCTAACTATGGCTACACCTTC. This encodes CASSPGTEANYGYTF. Full variable domain (rest looked up from reference TRBV18 and TRBJ1-2): NAGVMQNPRHLVRRRGQEARLRCSPMKGHSHVYWYRQLPEEGLKFMVYLQKENIIDESGMPKERFSAEFPKEGPSILRIQQVVRGDSAAYFCASSPGTEANYGYTFGSGTRLTVV.

This rearrangement joins TRBV2 to TRBJ2-3, with TRBD2 matching over 11 bases. V lost 6 bases to trimming and J lost 6 bases; unmatched junction nucleotides: 5. The CDR3 contains 14 residues. Per germline, CDR1 SNHLY and CDR2 FYNNEI. In nucleotides, the CDR3 is TGTGCCAGCAGGCTACTAGCGGGGGTTGATACGCAGTATTTT. Translated: CASRLLAGVDTQYF.

This sequence joins TRBV15 and TRBJ2-7; no clear D gene. CDR1 is LNHNV, CDR2 YYDKDF, per germline (reference sequence). Trimming cost V 0 bases and J 2 bases, with 11 bases left between them. The CDR3 covers 15 residues. The CDR3 here is CATSRDRVSAYEQYF. In DNA form, the CDR3 reads TGTGCCACCAGCAGAGACCGGGTCTCCGCCTACGAGCAGTACTTC.